This TCR beta chain was sequenced for a study of prognosis after radiotherapy for stage I lung cancer. Study context: Of the enrolled patients, fourteen had newly diagnosed primary stage I lung tumors, while a few had oligometastatic NSCLC following surgical resection of the primary tumor. The patient group consisted of 10 to 15 men and 6 women whose ages spanned about 50 to 85, median roughly 70 years. SBRT radiotherapy used 3 to 5 fractions and a biologically effective dose of at least 100 Gy. Study observations and caveats: Patients without metastases reportedly showed TRBV and TRBJ gene usage unlike that of patients with metastases.

This clonotype came up many times. The antigen is not known. Template was genomic DNA; TCR beta CDR3 amplified in two multiplex PCR rounds. Round one of PCR was performed, and it used primers specific to each TRBV and TRBJ gene. TCRdb reprocessed the multiplex PCR reads with MiXCR, giving one entry per CDR3 protein. This repertoire shows tens of thousands of distinct CDR3 sequences, about 25% found once; its top ten account for under 10%. V gave up 5 bases and J gave up 1 base; unmatched junction bases: 3. Germline V gene lookup returns CDR1 DFQATT and CDR2 SNEGSKA (reference sequence). This CDR3 spans 14 amino acids.

This chain joins TRBV20-1 and TRBJ2-3; 10 nucleotides line up with TRBD2. Sample: PBMCs, taken before or after stereotactic body radiation therapy (not recorded which). The sequence was obtained from a donor aged 50 or older with non-small cell lung cancer. CDR3 sequence (DNA): TGCAGTGCTGAGCTAGCGGGGGGCACAGATACGCAGTATTTT. Translated, it gives CSAELAGGTDTQYF.